This TCR beta chain stems from a study of identical twins. Using its own MiXCR run on the 5' RACE reads, TCRdb lists one record per CDR3 protein. The sample has approximately 230,000 distinct CDR3 sequences, about 6.7% seen once. Broader study findings: One should note that invariant MAIT and iNKT cells could partly confound zero-insertion analyses.

Concerning this clonotype: Its antigen is not known.

The same sample was also studied in work on T cells expressing NK-cell markers.

Input material: CD8+ T cells sorted from blood. The clonotype was recovered from a woman younger than 30 in good health.

DNA for the CDR3: TGCAGTGCGCGGGACACCCAATTCTATGGCTACACCTTC. As protein: CSARDTQFYGYTF. The gene calls are TRBV20-1 and TRBJ1-2; TRBD1 might be the D (6 bases). Trimming cost V 6 bases and J 4 bases, with 15 bases left between them. The CDR3 is 13 residues long. Germline loops: CDR1 DFQATT, CDR2 SNEGSKA (reference sequence).